Below, 20 T cell receptor beta chains from the same sample are listed, as sequenced in a study of T-cell reconstitution after alpha-beta-depleted transplantation in children. During its preparation, the TCRbeta library received unique molecular identifiers. MiXCR, applied by TCRdb to the PCR reads, yields one record per CDR3 protein. The data show approximately 980,000 distinct CDR3 sequences, with around 30% seen just once and under 30% held by the top ten. The sequencing here drew on PBMCs, mostly from graft donor cells, taken 360 days after TCRalphabeta/CD19-depleted stem cell transplant. The receptor set was obtained from a boy in the first two years of life who had a stem cell transplant for SCID, so the T cells may come from the graft donor.

This clonotype has a handful of counts. The V and J genes are TRBV20-1 and TRBJ2-1; 10 bases agree with TRBD2. J lost 11 bases, V lost 1 base, and 2 bases had no gene match. This CDR3 comprises 12 residues. Germline loops: CDR1 DFQATT, CDR2 SNEGSKA (reference sequence). Written as DNA, the CDR3 is TGCAGTGCTAGAGGGACTAGCGGCAAGCAGTTCTTC. Translated, it gives CSARGTSGKQFF.

The sample holds a few counts of this clonotype. The CDR3 region is CASRAGGSYEQFF. In DNA form, the CDR3 reads TGTGCCAGCCGGGCAGGGGGGTCCTATGAGCAGTTCTTC. V gene TRBV12-3 or TRBV12-4 combines with J gene TRBJ2-1; D is possibly TRBD1 (7 bases). Trimming cost V 8 bases and J 8 bases, with 16 bases left between them. The CDR3 spans 13 residues.

There are a few counts of this clonotype. The chain combines TRBV5-1 with TRBJ2-1; 12 bases are shared with TRBD2. The length of the CDR3 is 16 residues. V was clipped by 5 bases and J by 10 bases; unmatched bases: 13. Germline loops: CDR1 SGHRS, CDR2 YFSETQ. CDR3 DNA: TGCGCCAGCAGTCCTGCCCTAGCGGGGGGGCCAGAGGAGCAGTTCTTC. This gives the protein CASSPALAGGPEEQFF.

V is TRBV5-4 and J is TRBJ1-2; 8 nucleotides line up with TRBD1. Trimming at V came to 4 bases and at J to 4 bases, leaving 9 bases not matched to a gene. This CDR3 spans 15 amino acids. Germline V gives CDR1 SGHNT, CDR2 YYREEE (reference sequence). CDR3 region: CASSSRDRIRYGYTF. CDR3 nucleotides: TGTGCCAGCAGCAGCCGGGACAGGATCCGCTATGGCTACACCTTC.

V gene TRBV6-1 combines with J gene TRBJ2-3; D is unresolved. CDR1 is MNHNS, CDR2 SASEGT, per germline. V was clipped by 6 bases and J by 5 bases, with 24 bases between them. The CDR3 sequence is 17 residues long. CDR3 DNA sequence: TGTGCCAGCAGGATGAACTCCTTTGGAACACTTTTAGATACGCAGTATTTT. This encodes CASRMNSFGTLLDTQYF.

V is TRBV28 and J is TRBJ2-5, with 9 bases identical to TRBD1. Germline lookup yields CDR1 MDHEN and CDR2 SYDVKM. Trimming took 4 bases from V and 7 from J; bases not matched to a gene: 7. The CDR3 loop spans 14 amino acids. The CDR3 sequence is CASSYEGQGTTQYF. The CDR3 bases are TGTGCCAGCAGTTACGAAGGACAGGGGACGACCCAGTACTTC.

This sequence joins TRBV12-3 or TRBV12-4 and TRBJ2-7; no reliable D call. Trimming cost V 1 base and J 6 bases, with 13 bases left between them. The CDR3 sequence is 14 residues long. Here the CDR3 reads CASSLGPRSGEQYF. CDR3 DNA: TGTGCCAGCAGTTTAGGCCCGAGGTCCGGCGAGCAGTACTTC.

V usage is TRBV7-6 and J usage is TRBJ2-1, with D possibly being TRBD2 (6 bases). The CDR3 runs 16 residues. CDR1 SGHVS and CDR2 FNYEAQ come from the germline V gene. Trimming left V 6 bases short and J 3 bases short, with 18 bases between. CDR3 protein: CASSQDGGYDYNEQFF. In nucleotides, the CDR3 is TGTGCCAGCAGTCAAGATGGGGGGTATGACTACAATGAGCAGTTCTTC.

The genes are TRBV7-2 and TRBJ2-2; 9 nucleotides match TRBD2. CDR1 SGHTA and CDR2 FQGNSA come from the germline V gene. The trim removed 4 bases at V and 8 bases at J, leaving 14 bases unmatched. The CDR3 is made up of 17 amino acids. The CDR3 region has the DNA TGTGCCAGCAGCTCATCCTGGACTAGCGATTTTAGTGGGGAGCTGTTTTTT. This codes for CASSSSWTSDFSGELFF.

The genes are TRBV10-3 and TRBJ2-5, with 7 bases that match TRBD2. Trimming removed 4 bases from V and 4 bases from J; junction bases left unmatched: 6. The length of the CDR3 is 14 residues. CDR1 and CDR2 (germline): ENHRY, SYGVKD. CDR3 amino acids: CAISVGPGGETQYF. CDR3 coding DNA: TGTGCCATCAGTGTGGGCCCGGGAGGAGAGACCCAGTACTTC.

This clonotype has a single count. This chain links TRBV18 with TRBJ2-3; 8 nucleotides align to TRBD2. Germline-derived CDR1 and CDR2 are KGHSH and LQKENI. This CDR3 comprises 16 residues. Losses at the gene ends were 0 bases for V and 0 bases for J; bases not matched to a gene: 2. CDR3 region: CASSPPLAGSTDTQYF. The CDR3 DNA reads TGTGCCAGCTCACCACCCTTAGCGGGGAGCACAGATACGCAGTATTTT.

This chain links TRBV7-9 with TRBJ2-3, with TRBD1 as a possible D gene (6 bases). Germline CDR1 and CDR2: SEHNR and FQNEAQ (reference sequence). Trimming shortened V by 4 bases and J by 6 bases, and 14 bases separated the two germline ends. This CDR3 comprises 14 residues. CDR3 nucleotide sequence: TGTGCCAGCAGCTACGGGACACGCCTGGATACGCAGTATTTT. Its translation is CASSYGTRLDTQYF.

This clonotype has only a few counts. The chain employs TRBV5-1 and TRBJ1-1; a possible D gene is TRBD1 (5 bases). Trimming pared 0 bases from V and 5 bases from J, leaving 17 bases between. Per the germline V gene, CDR1 is SGHRS and CDR2 is YFSETQ. CDR3 length: 16 residues. The CDR3 nucleotides are TGCGCCAGCAGCTTGGAAAGGACAACGAGGGGAACTGAAGCTTTCTTT. This encodes CASSLERTTRGTEAFF.

This clonotype showed up just a few times. The chain carries TRBV13 and TRBJ2-1; TRBD1 or TRBD2 may be the D gene (5 bases each). V was trimmed by 5 bases and J by 3 bases, leaving 17 bases between them. Germline values: CDR1 PRHDT, CDR2 FYEKMQ (reference sequence). The CDR3 extends over 16 amino acids. In nucleotides, the CDR3 is TGTGCCAGCAGCCTCGTCGGGGCGGACCACTACAATGAGCAGTTCTTC. It codes for CASSLVGADHYNEQFF.

This clonotype was seen more than once but under ten times. V usage is TRBV5-5 and J usage is TRBJ2-7; 8 nucleotides align to TRBD1. Germline V CDR1 and CDR2: SGHKS, YYEKEE (reference sequence). The CDR3 runs to 16 residues. The junction had 10 bases not matched to a gene; V was cut back by 0 bases and J by 5 bases. The CDR3 DNA reads TGTGCCAGCAGCTTGGGTGCCCGGACAGGGACCAACGAGCAGTACTTC. This encodes CASSLGARTGTNEQYF.

CDR3 coding DNA: TGTGCCAGCAGCTTAGTGCCCAGCGACACCGGGGAGCTGTTTTTT. It codes for CASSLVPSDTGELFF. The chain is built from TRBV7-2 and TRBJ2-2; D gene unclear. The CDR3 contains 15 residues. Looked up from germline, CDR1 is SGHTA and CDR2 is FQGNSA. With 1 base removed from V and 3 bases from J, the gap between germline ends came to 9 bases. Supplemented by reference TRBV7-2 and TRBJ2-2, the full variable domain reads GAGVSQSPSNKVTEKGKDVELRCDPISGHTALYWYRQSLGQGLEFLIYFQGNSAPDKSGLPSDRFSAERTGGSVSTLTIQRTQQEDSAVYLCASSLVPSDTGELFFGEGSRLTVL.

This clonotype was seen a few times. The CDR3 DNA follows: TGTGCCAGCAGCCCAACGGGCGGGGAGAGCTCCTACGAGCAGTACTTC. It encodes CASSPTGGESSYEQYF. The genes are TRBV7-9 and TRBJ2-7; D perhaps matches TRBD2 (6 bases). Trimming removed 5 bases from V and 0 bases from J, with 17 bases in between. The germline V gene has CDR1 SEHNR and CDR2 FQNEAQ (reference sequence). This CDR3 spans 16 amino acids.

This clonotype showed up just a few times. The CDR3 here is CASSSTRLAIAKNIQYF. The CDR3 DNA sequence: TGTGCCAGCAGCTCGACCCGGCTAGCAATCGCCAAAAACATTCAGTACTTC. The chain uses TRBV7-2 and TRBJ2-4, with D tentatively TRBD2 (5 bases). The CDR3 is made up of 17 amino acids. Looked up from germline, CDR1 is SGHTA and CDR2 is FQGNSA. V lost 4 bases, J lost 1 base, and 17 bases lay in between.

This chain connects TRBV10-3 to TRBJ2-7; possibly TRBD1 or TRBD2 for D (5 bases each). V lost 4 bases, J lost 0 bases, and 10 bases lay in between. The length of the CDR3 is 14 residues. Germline loops: CDR1 ENHRY, CDR2 SYGVKD. CDR3 in amino acids: CAISVGPSSYEQYF. As DNA, the CDR3 is TGTGCCATCAGTGTGGGACCTTCCTCCTACGAGCAGTACTTC.

V is TRBV15 and J is TRBJ2-5; perhaps TRBD2 as D (6 bases). The CDR3 length is 15 residues. V shed 1 base and J shed 0 bases, with 9 bases lying between them. Germline V gene sequence: CDR1 LNHNV, CDR2 YYDKDF (reference sequence). The CDR3 reads CATSRARGNQETQYF. DNA of the CDR3: TGTGCCACCAGCAGAGCGCGGGGTAACCAAGAGACCCAGTACTTC.